This TCR beta chain was observed in a study of blood T cell repertoires in COVID-19. Study background: COVID-19 samples collected from the United States, Italy and Spain covered acute and convalescent phases. Nucleic acid was either cDNA or gDNA, and it came from T cells, B-cell-depleted T cells, or PBMCs.

Germline lookup yields CDR1 SNHLY and CDR2 FYNNEI. The length of the CDR3 is 15 residues. With V trimmed by 9 bases and J by 2 bases, 12 bases remained unmatched. TCRdb keeps only in-frame clones here, not all; method: immunoSEQ multiplex PCR. The data show a few hundred thousand clones, around 89% seen once. Cohort assignment relied on participant-reported clinical history. Recovered Cohort 3 donors showed two negative PCRs, clearance, or symptom resolution. Sequenced material: PBMCs or T cells enriched from blood (not recorded which). This clonotype originated in a man aged 18 to 29 who had recovered from COVID-19. This chain uses TRBV2 with TRBJ2-5, with TRBD1 matching 7 bases. The CDR3 DNA is TGTGCCAGTAGGAGGACAGGTTTAGGGCAAGAGACCCAGTACTTC. Protein sequence: CASRRTGLGQETQYF.